This TCR beta chain was sequenced for a study of response to subunit inactivated influenza vaccine. This clonotype was found once. As yet, its antigen is unknown. CDR1 DFQATT and CDR2 SNEGSKA come from the germline V gene (reference sequence). This CDR3 contains 15 residues. The V and J ends lost 1 base and 3 bases, in that order; junction bases with no gene match: 5. Study conclusions and caveats: It was the authors' suggestion that each seasonal influenza vaccination recruits few new T cells.

MiXCR was run by TCRdb on the RT-PCR reads, yielding one entry per CDR3 protein. The repertoire includes 700,000 to 900,000 distinct CDR3 sequences, roughly 20% of them detected once, and around 9.6% sits in the top ten. This sample comprised PBMCs from blood, obtained roughly 5 days after vaccination. This rearrangement joins TRBV20-1 to TRBJ1-5, with 8 bases aligning to TRBD1. This TCR was recovered from a man aged 50 or older who received an inactivated influenza vaccine. The CDR3 region has the DNA TGCAGTGCTAGAGGTCAGGGGGCGAACAATCAGCCCCAGCATTTT. Translating it yields CSARGQGANNQPQHF.